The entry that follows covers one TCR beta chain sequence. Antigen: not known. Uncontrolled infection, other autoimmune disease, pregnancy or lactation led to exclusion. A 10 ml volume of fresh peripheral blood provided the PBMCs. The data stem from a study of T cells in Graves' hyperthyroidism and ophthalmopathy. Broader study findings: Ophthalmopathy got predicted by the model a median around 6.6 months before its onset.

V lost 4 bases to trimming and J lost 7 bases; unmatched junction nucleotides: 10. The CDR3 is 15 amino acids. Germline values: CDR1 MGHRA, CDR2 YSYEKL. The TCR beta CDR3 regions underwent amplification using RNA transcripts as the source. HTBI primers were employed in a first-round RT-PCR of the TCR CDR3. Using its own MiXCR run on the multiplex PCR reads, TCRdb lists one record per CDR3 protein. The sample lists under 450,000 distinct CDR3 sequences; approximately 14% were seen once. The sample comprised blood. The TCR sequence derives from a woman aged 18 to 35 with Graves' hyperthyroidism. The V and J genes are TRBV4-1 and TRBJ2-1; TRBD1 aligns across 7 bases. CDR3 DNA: TGCGCCAGCAGCCGGGACAGAAAGAGCCCTAATGAGCAGTTCTTC. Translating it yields CASSRDRKSPNEQFF.